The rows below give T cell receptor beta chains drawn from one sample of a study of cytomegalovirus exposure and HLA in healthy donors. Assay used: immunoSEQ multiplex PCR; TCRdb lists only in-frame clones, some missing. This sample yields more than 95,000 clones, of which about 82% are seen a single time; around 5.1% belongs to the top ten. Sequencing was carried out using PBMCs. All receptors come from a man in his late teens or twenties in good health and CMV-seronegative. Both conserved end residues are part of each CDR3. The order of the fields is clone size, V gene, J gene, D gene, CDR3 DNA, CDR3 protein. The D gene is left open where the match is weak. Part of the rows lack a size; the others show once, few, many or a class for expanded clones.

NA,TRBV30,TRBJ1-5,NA,TGTGCCTGGAGCGAAGGGGTCCATCAGCCCCAGCATTTT,CAWSEGVHQPQHF
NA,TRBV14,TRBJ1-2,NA,TGTGCCAGCAGCCAAGATCTCGGAGGATTCTATGGCTACACCTTC,CASSQDLGGFYGYTF
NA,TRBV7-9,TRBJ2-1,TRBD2,TGTGCCAGCAGCCGATCCGGGACTACTGATGAGCAGTTCTTC,CASSRSGTTDEQFF
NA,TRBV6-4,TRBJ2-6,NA,TGTGCCAGCAGCGCGGACGGGGCTGGGGCCAACGTCCTGACTTTC,CASSADGAGANVLTF
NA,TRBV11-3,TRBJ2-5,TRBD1,TGTGCCAGCAGCCACGGGACAGGGGTTGGAGAGACCCAGTACTTC,CASSHGTGVGETQYF
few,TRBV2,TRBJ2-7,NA,TGTGCCAGCAGTCCCGGGACCAAGGGAGGCTACGAGCAGTACTTC,CASSPGTKGGYEQYF
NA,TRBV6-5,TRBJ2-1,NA,TGTGCCAGCGGCGGACAGCGGGATACCTACAATGAGCAGTTCTTC,CASGGQRDTYNEQFF
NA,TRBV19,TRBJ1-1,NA,TGTGCCAGTAGTATCTCCTGGAACACTGAAGCTTTCTTT,CASSISWNTEAFF
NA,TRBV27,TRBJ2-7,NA,TGTGCCAGCAGTAGGGATCTAGGACAGCGGCGCTACGAGCAGTACTTC,CASSRDLGQRRYEQYF
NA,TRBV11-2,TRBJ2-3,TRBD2,TGTGCCAGCAGCCTGGGCGGGGGTAGCACAGATACGCAGTATTTT,CASSLGGGSTDTQYF
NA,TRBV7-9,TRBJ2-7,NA,TGTGCCAGTAGTGTAAGCTCCTACGAGCAGTACTTC,CASSVSSYEQYF
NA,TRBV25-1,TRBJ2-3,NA,TGTGCCAGCAGTGACAGTCCGGGGGCAGATACGCAGTATTTT,CASSDSPGADTQYF
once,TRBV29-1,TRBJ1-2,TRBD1,TGCAGCGTACCGCGGGACAGCATTAATAACTATGGCTACACCTTC,CSVPRDSINNYGYTF
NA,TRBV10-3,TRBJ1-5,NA,TGTGCCATCAGTGAGGGAGGACAGTCTCAGCCCCAGCATTTT,CAISEGGQSQPQHF
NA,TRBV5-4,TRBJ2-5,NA,TGTGCCAGCACCATCTCCCGGGAGACCCAGTACTTC,CASTISRETQYF
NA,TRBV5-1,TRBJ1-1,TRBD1,TGCGCCAGCAGCACGGACAGGGGATGGGTCACTGAAGCTTTCTTT,CASSTDRGWVTEAFF
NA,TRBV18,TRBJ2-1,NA,TGTGCCAGCTCACCGGCCAGTTTAAATGAGCAGTTCTTC,CASSPASLNEQFF
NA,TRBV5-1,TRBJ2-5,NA,TGCGCCAGCAGTTATCAGGGGCAAGAGACCCAGTACTTC,CASSYQGQETQYF
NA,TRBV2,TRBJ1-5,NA,TGTGCCAGCGACGGGCAGGGAAATCAGCCCCAGCATTTT,CASDGQGNQPQHF
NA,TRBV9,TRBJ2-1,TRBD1,TGTGCCAGCAGCGTAGATCCGGGACAGTTTAGCAATGAGCAGTTCTTC,CASSVDPGQFSNEQFF
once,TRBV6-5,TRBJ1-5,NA,TGTGCCAGCAGCACAGGGTATAGCAATCAGCCCCAGCATTTT,CASSTGYSNQPQHF
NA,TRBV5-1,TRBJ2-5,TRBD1,TGCGCCAGCAGCTTGGCGGGACAGGGGGTCCAAGAGACCCAGTACTTC,CASSLAGQGVQETQYF
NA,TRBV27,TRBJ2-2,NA,TGTGCCAGCAGTTTATCTCAGGGTTGGGGGGAGCTGTTTTTT,CASSLSQGWGELFF
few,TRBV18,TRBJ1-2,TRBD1,TGTGCCAGCTCACCGACCGACAGGGCCAACTATGGCTACACCTTC,CASSPTDRANYGYTF
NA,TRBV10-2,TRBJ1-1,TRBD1,TGCGCCAGCAGTGAGGGGACAGGGAGGAACACTGAAGCTTTCTTT,CASSEGTGRNTEAFF
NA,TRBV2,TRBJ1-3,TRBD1,TGTGCCAGCATGAGCGACAGGGGCTCTGGAAACACCATATATTTT,CASMSDRGSGNTIYF
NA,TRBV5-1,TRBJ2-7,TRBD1,TGCGCCAGCAGCGCCGGACAGGGCGACTCCTACGAGCAGTACTTC,CASSAGQGDSYEQYF
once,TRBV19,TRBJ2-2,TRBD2,TGTGCCAGTAGGCCAGCGGGAGGCTTTGGGACCGGGGAGCTGTTTTTT,CASRPAGGFGTGELFF
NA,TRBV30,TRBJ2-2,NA,TGTGCCTGGAAGGATCAGGGAAACACCGGGGAGCTGTTTTTT,CAWKDQGNTGELFF
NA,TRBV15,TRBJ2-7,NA,TGTGCCACCAGCAGAGATCAGGGGTCGAACTACGAGCAGTACTTC,CATSRDQGSNYEQYF
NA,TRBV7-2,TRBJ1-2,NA,TGTGCCAGCAGCTTAGGACGGGGGGCCTATGGCTACACCTTC,CASSLGRGAYGYTF
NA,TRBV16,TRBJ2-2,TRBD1,TGTGCCAGCAGCCAATCTGACAGGGGCCTAAACACCGGGGAGCTGTTTTTT,CASSQSDRGLNTGELFF
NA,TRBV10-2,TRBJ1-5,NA,TGCGCCAGCAGTGGACCGGGAAGCAATCAGCCCCAGCATTTT,CASSGPGSNQPQHF
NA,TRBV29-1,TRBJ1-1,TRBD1,TGCAGCGTTGTTGGCAGGGGGCTGAGCACTGAAGCTTTCTTT,CSVVGRGLSTEAFF
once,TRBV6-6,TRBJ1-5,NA,TGTGCCAGCAGTTACACGGGAGGCGAGTGGCCCCAGCATTTT,CASSYTGGEWPQHF
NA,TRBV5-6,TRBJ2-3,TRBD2,TGTGCCAGCAGCTTCAGGCTAGCGGGGGCCACAGATACGCAGTATTTT,CASSFRLAGATDTQYF
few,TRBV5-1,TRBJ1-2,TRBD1,TGCGCCAGCAGCACCGGGACAGGGGGCGATGGCTACACCTTC,CASSTGTGGDGYTF
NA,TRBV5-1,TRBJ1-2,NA,TGCGCCAGCAGCCCCGGAGGGGAGGGGCATGGCTACACCTTC,CASSPGGEGHGYTF
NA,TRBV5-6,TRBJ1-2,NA,TGTGCCAGCAGCTCAGGGAGGGTAGATGGCTACACCTTC,CASSSGRVDGYTF
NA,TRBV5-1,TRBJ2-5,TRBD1,TGCGCCAGCAGCTTGGTGGGACAGCAAGAGACCCAGTACTTC,CASSLVGQQETQYF
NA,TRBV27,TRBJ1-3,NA,TGTGCCAGCAGTGCCCGGGGGAAATCCGGAAACACCATATATTTT,CASSARGKSGNTIYF